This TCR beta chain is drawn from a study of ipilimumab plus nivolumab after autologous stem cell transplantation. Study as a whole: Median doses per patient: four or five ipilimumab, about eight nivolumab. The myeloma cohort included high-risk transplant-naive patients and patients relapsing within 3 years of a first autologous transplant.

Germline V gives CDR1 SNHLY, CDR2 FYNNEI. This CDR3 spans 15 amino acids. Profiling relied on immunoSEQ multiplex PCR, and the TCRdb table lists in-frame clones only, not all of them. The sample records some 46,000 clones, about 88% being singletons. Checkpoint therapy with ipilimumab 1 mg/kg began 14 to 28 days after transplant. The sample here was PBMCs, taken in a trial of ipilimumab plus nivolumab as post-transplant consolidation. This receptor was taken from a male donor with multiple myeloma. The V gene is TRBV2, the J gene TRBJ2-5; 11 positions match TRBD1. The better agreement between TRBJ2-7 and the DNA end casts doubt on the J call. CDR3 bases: TGTGCCAGCAGTGAAAGGACAGGGGGCTTCTACGAGCAGTACTTC. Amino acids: CASSERTGGFYEQYF.